This T cell receptor beta chain was sequenced for a study of early T cells in non-severe SARS-CoV-2 infection. In TCRdb, the 5' RACE reads were re-called with MiXCR into one record per CDR3 protein. Of 25,000 to 40,000 distinct CDR3 sequences in the sample, 5.4% were seen once. This CDR3 contains 16 residues. J was trimmed by 9 bases and V by 4 bases; bases with no gene match: 12. The germline V gene encodes CDR1 SGHRS and CDR2 YFSETQ. This sequence joins TRBV5-1 and TRBJ2-1; 11 bases match TRBD1. Sequenced: whole blood. The TCR comes from an adult who was a healthcare worker with PCR-confirmed SARS-CoV-2 infection or an uninfected control (not recorded which). In DNA, the CDR3 is TGCGCCAGCAGCCCCCACCCCGGGACAGGGGGGGGTGAGCAGTTCTTC. This codes for CASSPHPGTGGGEQFF.